The clone carrying this T cell receptor (beta chain) showed up just a few times. Its antigen is unknown. TCRdb re-analysed the reads in MiXCR, keeping a single row per CDR3 protein. The data show 560,000 or so distinct CDR3 sequences, about 15% seen once. The data are from a study of T cell repertoires in cytomegalovirus infection. On the study more broadly: Public TCR beta signatures were indicative of both CMV infection and a matching HLA type.

CDR1 is LGHNA and CDR2 is YNFKEQ in the germline V gene. V dropped 5 bases and J dropped 6; count of bases not matched to a gene: 1. The CDR3 loop spans 12 amino acids. General study points: Cumulated frequencies of public TCR beta families served to identify carriers of CMV plus the relevant HLA. HLA-C-restricted CMV-specific TCR beta clonotypes prevailed in the ex vivo response.

The origin of this receptor is a human donor in good health (CMV status not recorded). Some clones in this sample may be carry-over from other donors' samples. The sequencing input was CD8+ T cells from PBMCs. The chain is built from TRBV4-2 and TRBJ1-2, with 9 bases matching TRBD1. CDR3 protein: CASSTGGDGYTF. CDR3 coding DNA: TGTGCCAGCAGCACAGGGGGCGATGGCTACACCTTC.